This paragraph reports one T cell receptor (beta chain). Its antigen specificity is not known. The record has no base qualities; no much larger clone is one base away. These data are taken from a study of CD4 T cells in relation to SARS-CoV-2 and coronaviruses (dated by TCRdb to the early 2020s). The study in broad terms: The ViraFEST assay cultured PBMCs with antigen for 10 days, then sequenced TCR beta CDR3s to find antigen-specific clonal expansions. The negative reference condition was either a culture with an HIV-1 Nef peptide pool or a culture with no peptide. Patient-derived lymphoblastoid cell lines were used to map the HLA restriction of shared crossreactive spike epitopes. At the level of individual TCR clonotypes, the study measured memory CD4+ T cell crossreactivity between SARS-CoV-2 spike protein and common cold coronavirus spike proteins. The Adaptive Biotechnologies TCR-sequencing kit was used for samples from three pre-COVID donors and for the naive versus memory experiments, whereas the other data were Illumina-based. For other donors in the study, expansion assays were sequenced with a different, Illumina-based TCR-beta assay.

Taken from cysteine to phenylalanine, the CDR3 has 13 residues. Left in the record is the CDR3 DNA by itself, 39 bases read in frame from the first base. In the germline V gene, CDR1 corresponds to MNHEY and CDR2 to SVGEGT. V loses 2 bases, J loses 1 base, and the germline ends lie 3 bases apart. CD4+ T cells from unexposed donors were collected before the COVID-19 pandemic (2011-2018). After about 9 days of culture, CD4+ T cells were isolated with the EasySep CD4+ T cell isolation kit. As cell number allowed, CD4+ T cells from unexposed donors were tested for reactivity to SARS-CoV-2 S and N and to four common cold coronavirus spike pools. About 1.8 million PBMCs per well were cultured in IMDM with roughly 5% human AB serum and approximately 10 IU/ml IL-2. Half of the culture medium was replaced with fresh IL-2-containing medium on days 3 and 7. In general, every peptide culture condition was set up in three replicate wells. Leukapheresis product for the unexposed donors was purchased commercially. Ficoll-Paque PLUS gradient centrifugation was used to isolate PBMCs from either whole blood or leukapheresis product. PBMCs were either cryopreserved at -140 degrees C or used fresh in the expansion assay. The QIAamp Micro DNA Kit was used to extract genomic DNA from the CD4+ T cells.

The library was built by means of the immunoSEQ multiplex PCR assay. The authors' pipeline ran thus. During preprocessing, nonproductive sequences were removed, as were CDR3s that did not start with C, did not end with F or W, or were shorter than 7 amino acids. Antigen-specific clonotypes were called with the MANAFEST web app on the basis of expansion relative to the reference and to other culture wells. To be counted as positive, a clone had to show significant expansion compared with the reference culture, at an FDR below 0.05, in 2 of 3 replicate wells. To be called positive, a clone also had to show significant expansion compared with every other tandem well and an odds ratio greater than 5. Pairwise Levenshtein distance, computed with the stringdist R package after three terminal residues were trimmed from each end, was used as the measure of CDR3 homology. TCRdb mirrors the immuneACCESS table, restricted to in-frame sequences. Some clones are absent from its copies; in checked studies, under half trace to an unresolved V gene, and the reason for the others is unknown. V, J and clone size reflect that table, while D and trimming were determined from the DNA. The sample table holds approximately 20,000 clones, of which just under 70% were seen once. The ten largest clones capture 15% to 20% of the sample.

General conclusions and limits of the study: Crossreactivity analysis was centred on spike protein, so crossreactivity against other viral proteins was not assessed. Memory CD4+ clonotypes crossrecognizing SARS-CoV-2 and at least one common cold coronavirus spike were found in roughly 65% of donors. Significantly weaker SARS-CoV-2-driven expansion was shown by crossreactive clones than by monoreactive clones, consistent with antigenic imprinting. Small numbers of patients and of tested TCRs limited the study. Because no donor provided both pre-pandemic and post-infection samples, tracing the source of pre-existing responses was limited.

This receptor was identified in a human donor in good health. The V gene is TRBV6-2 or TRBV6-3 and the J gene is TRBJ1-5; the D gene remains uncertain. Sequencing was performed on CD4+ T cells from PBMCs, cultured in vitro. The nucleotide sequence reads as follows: TGTGCCAGCAGTTACCCCAGCAATCAGCCCCAGCATTTT. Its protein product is CASSYPSNQPQHF.